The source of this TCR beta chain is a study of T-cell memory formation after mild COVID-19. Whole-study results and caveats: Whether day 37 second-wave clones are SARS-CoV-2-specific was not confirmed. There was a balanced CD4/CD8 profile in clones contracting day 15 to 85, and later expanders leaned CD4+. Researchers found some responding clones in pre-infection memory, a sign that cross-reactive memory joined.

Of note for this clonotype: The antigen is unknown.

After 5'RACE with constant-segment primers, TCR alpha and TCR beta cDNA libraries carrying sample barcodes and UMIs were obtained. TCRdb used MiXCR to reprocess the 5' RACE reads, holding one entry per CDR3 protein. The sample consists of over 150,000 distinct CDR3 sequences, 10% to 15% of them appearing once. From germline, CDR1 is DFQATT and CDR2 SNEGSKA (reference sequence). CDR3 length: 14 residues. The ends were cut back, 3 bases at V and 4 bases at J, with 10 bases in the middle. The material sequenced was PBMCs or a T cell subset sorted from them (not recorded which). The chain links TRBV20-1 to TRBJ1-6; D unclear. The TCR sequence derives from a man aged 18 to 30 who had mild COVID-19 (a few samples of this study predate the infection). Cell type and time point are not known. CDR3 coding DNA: TGCAGTGCTAGGTCGCCGAGTTATAATTCACCCCTCCACTTT. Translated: CSARSPSYNSPLHF.